This T cell receptor beta chain was identified during a study of regulatory T cells in long-lasting Graves disease. The table lists this clonotype with many counts. Antigen specificity is unknown. Time point here: persistent/refractory GD, antithyroid drugs over 5 years with positive TRAb. Extracted RNA from PBMCs served as the source of the TCR library. An endocrinology unit in Xi'an, China, supplied the patients. Trimming cost V 8 bases and J 3 bases, with 11 bases left between them. Germline loops: CDR1 MNHEY, CDR2 SMNVEV (reference sequence). This CDR3 contains 12 residues. Study-level points and caveats: The number of shared public clonotypes was higher in persistent patients (about 3,000) than new patients (about 910). Persistent disease samples used TRBV28, TRBJ1-2 and TRBJ2-5 preferentially.

Relying on iRepertoire HTBI primers and Arm-PCR of CDR3 regions, the team built TCR beta libraries. One entry per CDR3 protein results from TCRdb running MiXCR on the multiplex PCR reads. In the table there are about 470,000 distinct CDR3 sequences, 20% of which are singletons. V usage is TRBV27 and J usage is TRBJ2-7; no clear D. The origin of this receptor is a female donor with Graves disease. The sample consisted of peripheral blood mononuclear cells (PBMCs), taken when the disease was refractory, from a patient treated with antithyroid drugs. The CDR3 DNA is TGTGCCAGCCGAAGGGTGAGCTACGAGCAGTACTTC. It encodes CASRRVSYEQYF.